Below are 8 T cell receptor beta chains sequenced from a single sample in a study of OX40 agonist ivuxolimab in advanced cancers. Libraries were prepared by immunoSEQ multiplex PCR; TCRdb keeps only in-frame clonotypes and omits some of them. The repertoire includes roughly 70,000 clones, just over 85% of them detected once, and roughly 8.6% sits in the top ten. The specimen was CD4+ or CD8+ T cells sorted from blood, collected in a trial of the OX40 agonist ivuxolimab. All receptors come from an adult with an advanced solid tumor such as melanoma, head and neck, liver or kidney cancer.

This chain joins TRBV11-2 and TRBJ2-6, with 7 bases fitting TRBD1. The CDR3 runs 16 residues. V dropped 4 bases and J dropped 0; count of bases not matched to a gene: 3. Germline lookup yields CDR1 SGHAT and CDR2 FQNNGV. The CDR3 DNA reads TGTGCCAGCAGCTACGGGACAGACTCTGGGGCCAACGTCCTGACTTTC. Its protein product is CASSYGTDSGANVLTF.

J is TRBJ2-7 and V is TRBV20-1; D unclear. Germline CDR1 and CDR2: DFQATT and SNEGSKA (reference sequence). The CDR3 has 11 amino acids. Trimming cost V 3 bases and J 3 bases, with 6 bases left between them. The CDR3 DNA reads TGCAGTGCTAGCAAGAGCTACGAGCAGTACTTC. Translated: CSASKSYEQYF.

V gene TRBV2 combines with J gene TRBJ1-5; D not certain. The CDR3 covers 12 residues. Per germline, CDR1 SNHLY and CDR2 FYNNEI. V lost 1 base to trimming and J lost 10 bases, with 8 bases between them. The CDR3 reads CASSEGIGPQHF. CDR3 coding DNA: TGTGCCAGCAGTGAAGGGATCGGACCCCAGCATTTT. Full variable domain (rest looked up from reference TRBV2 and TRBJ1-5): EPEVTQTPSHQVTQMGQEVILRCVPISNHLYFYWYRQILGQKVEFLVSFYNNEISEKSEIFDDQFSVERPDGSNFTLKIRSTKLEDSAMYFCASSEGIGPQHFGDGTRLSIL.

The rearrangement links TRBV11-3 to TRBJ2-1; D possibly uses TRBD1 or TRBD2 (5 bases each). V dropped 4 bases and J dropped 10 bases, with 17 bases sitting between them. The CDR3 length is 14 residues. Germline V gene sequence: CDR1 SGHNT, CDR2 YENEEA. CDR3 DNA: TGTGCCAGCAGCTCACACAGAGGGGCGTTAGAGCAGTTCTTC. The encoded protein is CASSSHRGALEQFF.

This sequence joins TRBV7-8 and TRBJ1-5; 7 bases agree with TRBD1. The length of the CDR3 is 16 residues. V was clipped by 5 bases and J by 5 bases; unmatched bases: 12. CDR1 is SGHVS, CDR2 FQNEAQ, per germline. This CDR3 is CASSPRGWQGDQPQHF. The CDR3 coding sequence is TGTGCCAGCAGCCCCCGAGGTTGGCAGGGGGATCAGCCCCAGCATTTT.

The J gene is TRBJ1-1, the V gene TRBV9, with 7 bases lining up with TRBD1. Per germline, CDR1 SGDLS and CDR2 YYNGEE. This CDR3 spans 15 amino acids. Germline trimming cut 1 base from V and 6 bases from J; bases unmatched to any gene: 9. The CDR3 DNA reads as TGTGCCAGCAGCGTAATCAGGCCAGGGGGGGCTGAAGCTTTCTTT. Protein: CASSVIRPGGAEAFF.

The rearrangement links TRBV30 to TRBJ2-7, with 7 positions matching TRBD2. Looked up from germline, CDR1 is GTSNPN and CDR2 is SVGIG (reference sequence). The V and J ends lost 4 bases and 1 base, in that order; junction bases with no gene match: 1. This CDR3 comprises 12 residues. This CDR3 reads CAWKRGSYEQYF. CDR3 sequence (DNA): TGTGCCTGGAAGCGGGGATCCTACGAGCAGTACTTC.

Only a few counts were recorded for this clone. This sequence joins TRBV14 and TRBJ1-4; D ambiguous. V lost 0 bases and J lost 9, with 8 bases in between. Germline V gene data show CDR1 as SGHDN and CDR2 as FVKESK. The CDR3 covers 13 residues. The CDR3 sequence is CASSQDLGKKLFF. For the CDR3, the DNA is TGTGCCAGCAGCCAAGATCTCGGGAAAAAACTGTTTTTT.